Listed below are T cell receptor beta chains from one sample, sequenced in a study of CD8 T cells in ankylosing spondylitis. TCRdb used MiXCR to reprocess the 5' RACE reads, holding one entry per CDR3 protein. The data hold 750,000 to 850,000 distinct CDR3 sequences, with about 11% observed a single time. Sequenced sample: blood, either unsorted or a sorted T cell fraction (not recorded which). The receptor source for this set is a male donor with ankylosing spondylitis. The CDR3 runs from the conserved cysteine through the conserved F or W. D genes are given only for firm matches. The size field is filled for only some rows; it gives once, few, many or a size class.

clone_size,d_call,v_call,j_call,cdr3_nt,cdr3_aa
NA,NA,TRBV27,TRBJ1-6,TGTGCCAGCACTACGAACCCCTATAATTCACCCCTCCACTTT,CASTTNPYNSPLHF
few,NA,TRBV20-1,TRBJ1-2,TGCAGTGCTCAACGTTACTCTTCGGCGGCGGTATACTATGGCTACACCTTC,CSAQRYSSAAVYYGYTF
few,TRBD2,TRBV5-5,TRBJ2-1,TGTGCCAGCAGCTTGGCCCTTAGCGGACTAGCGGACTACAATGAGCAGTTCTTC,CASSLALSGLADYNEQFF
NA,NA,TRBV28,TRBJ2-1,TGTGCCAGCAGCCTCGTTGGGGGCGCACTACGCGGGAATGAGCAGTTCTTC,CASSLVGGALRGNEQFF
many,NA,TRBV29-1,TRBJ2-1,TGCAGCGCCGGACCCAGAAGGGGGAATGAGCAGTTCTTC,CSAGPRRGNEQFF
NA,TRBD1,TRBV10-3,TRBJ1-1,TGTGCCATCAGTGACTTGGACAGGGATCGAAGAGAAGCTTTCTTT,CAISDLDRDRREAFF
many,TRBD1,TRBV18,TRBJ1-4,TGTGCCAGCTCACCTCCGGGACAGGCTAATGAAAAACTGTTTTTT,CASSPPGQANEKLFF
few,TRBD1,TRBV12-3/TRBV12-4,TRBJ1-6,TGTGCCAGCAGCCACAGGGGACGCGGTAATTCACCCCTCCACTTT,CASSHRGRGNSPLHF
many,NA,TRBV20-1,TRBJ2-1,TGCAGTGCTAGTCGGGGTCAGCCCTACAATGAGCAGTTCTTC,CSASRGQPYNEQFF
few,TRBD1,TRBV6-5,TRBJ1-5,TGTGCCAGCAGTTACATGGACAGGGGAAAACAGCCCCAGCATTTT,CASSYMDRGKQPQHF
few,NA,TRBV5-1,TRBJ2-7,TGCGCCAGCAGCTCCCCCGTAGGAGAGCAGTACTTC,CASSSPVGEQYF
NA,NA,TRBV5-1,TRBJ2-2,TGCGCCAGCAGTAGAGTATCTAACACCGGGGAGCTGTTTTTT,CASSRVSNTGELFF
few,TRBD2,TRBV20-1,TRBJ2-1,TGCAGTGCTAGAGTCCTACTTAGCGGGGGCGACTACAATGAGCAGTTCTTC,CSARVLLSGGDYNEQFF
few,NA,TRBV7-2,TRBJ2-7,TGTGCCAGCAGCTTAACCTCGGTTACCTACGAGCAGTACTTC,CASSLTSVTYEQYF
NA,TRBD1,TRBV5-6,TRBJ1-4,TGTGCCAGCAGCTGGGGACAGGGGGAGGAGGATGAAAAACTGTTTTTT,CASSWGQGEEDEKLFF
few,TRBD2,TRBV2,TRBJ2-2,TGTGCCAGCAGTGAACTGGCGGGGGGCCACACCGGGGAGCTGTTTTTT,CASSELAGGHTGELFF
few,TRBD1,TRBV20-1,TRBJ1-6,TGCAGTGCCATTAAGGACAGGGTTAGGTATAGGTCACCCCTCCACTTT,CSAIKDRVRYRSPLHF
NA,NA,TRBV20-1,TRBJ2-2,TGCAGTGCCAGCGCCACAGGGTGGACGAACACCGGGGAGCTGTTTTTT,CSASATGWTNTGELFF
NA,NA,TRBV15,TRBJ2-2,TGTGCCACCAGAAGGGAAGGGAACACCGGGGAGCTGTTTTTT,CATRREGNTGELFF
few,TRBD1,TRBV10-3,TRBJ1-2,TGTGCCATCGGGACAGCCTTTTTCGATGGCTACACCTTC,CAIGTAFFDGYTF
few,TRBD2,TRBV10-2,TRBJ2-3,TGCGCCAGCAGTGGGGCGGGAGGGCCCAGTACGCAGTATTTT,CASSGAGGPSTQYF
few,TRBD1,TRBV4-3,TRBJ2-7,TGCGCCAGCAGCCAAGATCGTTTGCAGGGGGCCCCCTACGAGCAGTACTTC,CASSQDRLQGAPYEQYF
NA,TRBD2,TRBV20-1,TRBJ2-3,TGCAGTGCCTCGGCTTTTGGGACTAGGTCCACAGATACGCAGTATTTT,CSASAFGTRSTDTQYF
few,TRBD2,TRBV5-1,TRBJ2-1,TGCGCCAGCAGCTGGGGGGGACTAAGCAGGGTATATGAGCAGTTCTTC,CASSWGGLSRVYEQFF
NA,NA,TRBV29-1,TRBJ1-1,TGCAGCGTTGGGGTAACAGACATGAACACTGAAGCTTTCTTT,CSVGVTDMNTEAFF
NA,NA,TRBV29-1,TRBJ2-2,TGCAGCGCTATCCGGGACAACGCGAACACCGGGGAGCTGTTTTTT,CSAIRDNANTGELFF